This T cell receptor beta chain is from a study of shared clonotypes between healthy human individuals. Measured with immunoSEQ multiplex PCR; TCRdb has only the in-frame clones, and not every one. The sample has over a million clones, about 98% seen once. This clonotype originated in a man younger than 45 in good health. Sequencing used naive CD4+ T cells sorted from blood. Documented subset: CD45RA+ positively selected.

The CDR3 DNA sequence: TGTGCCAGCAGCCTACTAGCGGTGCCCCCCGGCAATGAGCAGTTCTTC. Encoded protein: CASSLLAVPPGNEQFF. The chain has TRBV7-3 and TRBJ2-1, with 8 bases lining up with TRBD2. The germline V gene encodes CDR1 SGHTA and CDR2 FQGTGA. This CDR3 region has 16 residues. V was clipped by 5 bases and J by 6 bases; unmatched bases: 12.